The T cell receptor (beta chain) under discussion was sequenced for a study of molecular identifiers for immune sequencing clone quantification. Study results and caveats: In CMV-specific effectors, clones above 20 copies held over 97% of molecules; naive, under 1%.

Previously published methods and listed TCR primers were used for the bulk TCR libraries. TCRdb reprocessed the PCR reads via MiXCR and lists one record per CDR3 protein. Among about 510,000 distinct CDR3 sequences listed, about 26% were seen once. The CDR3 runs to 15 residues. CDR1 LGHNA and CDR2 YSLEER come from the germline V gene. V trimming: 3 bases; J trimming: 5 bases; junction bases outside the gene matches: 9. This clonotype showed up just a few times. The antigen remains unidentified. The clonotype comes from a human donor in good health. Some libraries in this study had Jurkat cell RNA spiked in. The sequenced material came from naive CD8+ T cells from blood, with Jurkat cell RNA spiked in. Subset of the sample: FACS-sorted CD8+CD4-CCR7+CD45RA+ naive T cells. The genes are TRBV4-3 and TRBJ1-1; 7 bases match TRBD1. The CDR3 loop is CASSQDRQGITEAFF. CDR3 bases: TGCGCCAGCAGCCAGGACCGACAGGGCATAACTGAAGCTTTCTTT.